This entry concerns a single TCR beta chain. Its antigen is still unknown. Germline-derived CDR1 and CDR2 are MNHEY and SVGAGI. The V end lost 2 bases, the J end lost 4 bases, and 12 bases lay between the germline ends. The CDR3 totals 15 residues. TCRdb reprocessed the reads with MiXCR, giving one entry per CDR3 protein. Of about 920,000 distinct CDR3 sequences in the sample, roughly 30% were seen once. The sample originates from a study of T cell repertoires in cytomegalovirus infection. Study-level information: Recently identified HLA-C-restricted CMV epitopes were among the peptides used. Indications came from public TCR beta signatures; they pointed to CMV infection and to a matching HLA type.

Study observations and caveats: Cumulative public TCR beta family frequency identified carriers of CMV plus the relevant HLA. CMV-specific TCR beta clonotypes restricted by HLA-C dominated the ex vivo response.

Material: cultured CD8+ T cells from PBMCs, obtained from culture after CMV antigen stimulation. The chain carries TRBV6-5 and TRBJ1-3; D gene ambiguous. This receptor was taken from a human donor in good health (CMV status not recorded). Some clones in this sample may be carry-over from other donors' samples. The CDR3 spells CASSYDRAGGNTIYF. CDR3 coding DNA: TGTGCCAGCAGTTACGACCGAGCGGGGGGAAACACCATATATTTT.